A single sample gave rise to the 30 T cell receptor beta chains below, sequenced in a study of blood T cell repertoires in COVID-19. TCRdb's copy holds only in-frame clones and misses some; the assay was immunoSEQ multiplex PCR. The data contain about 230,000 clones, more than 75% of them seen just once; the ten biggest clones take up about 0.93%. Sequences were obtained from peripheral blood. These receptors were obtained from a man aged 35-49 years with acute or convalescent COVID-19.

The chain uses TRBV29-1 and TRBJ1-1; maybe TRBD1 (6 bases). Deletions cut 7 bases from V and 4 bases from J, with 19 bases between. This CDR3 region has 14 residues. CDR1 is SQVTM, CDR2 ANQGSEA, per germline. CDR3 amino acids: CSATGGTISTEAFF. CDR3 nucleotides: TGCAGCGCTACCGGGGGGACAATTAGCACTGAAGCTTTCTTT.

This clone occurred a few times. This chain uses TRBV15 with TRBJ1-5, with TRBD1 as a possible D gene (6 bases). This CDR3 comprises 14 residues. V lost 3 bases and J 3 bases, leaving 9 bases between the germline ends. Germline V gives CDR1 LNHNV, CDR2 YYDKDF (reference sequence). The CDR3 protein is CATSSRQDNQPQHF. The CDR3 DNA reads as TGTGCCACCAGCAGCAGACAGGACAATCAGCCCCAGCATTTT.

The chain recombines TRBV6-5 with TRBJ2-7, with 7 bases lining up with TRBD1. This CDR3 has 16 amino acids. V lost 4 bases and J lost 3; bases outside the gene matches: 12. The germline V gene encodes CDR1 MNHEY and CDR2 SVGAGI. The CDR3 loop is CASSSGQSGPYYEQYF. The CDR3, as DNA: TGTGCCAGCAGTTCGGGACAGTCGGGCCCCTACTACGAGCAGTACTTC.

This chain connects TRBV9 to TRBJ1-2, with unresolved D. The CDR3 spans 13 residues. Deletions cut 1 base from V and 5 bases from J, with 9 bases between. CDR1 is SGDLS, CDR2 YYNGEE, per germline. In DNA, the CDR3 is TGTGCCAGCAGCGTAAAGGACTTGTATGGCTACACCTTC. It yields the protein CASSVKDLYGYTF.

The J gene is TRBJ1-2, the V gene TRBV7-9, with TRBD1 as a possible D gene (5 bases). V lost 5 bases to trimming and J lost 4 bases, with 14 bases between them. From germline, CDR1 is SEHNR and CDR2 FQNEAQ (reference sequence). This CDR3 has 14 amino acids. The CDR3 spells CASSPRNRTYGYTF. The CDR3 DNA reads as TGTGCCAGCAGCCCACGGAACAGGACCTATGGCTACACCTTC.

J is TRBJ1-1 and V is TRBV7-6; D possibly corresponds to TRBD1 (5 bases). Germline V gene sequence: CDR1 SGHVS, CDR2 FNYEAQ. Trimming cost V 3 bases and J 11 bases, with 10 bases left between them. The CDR3 is 11 residues long. This CDR3 is CASSFGQGAFF. The CDR3 DNA sequence: TGTGCCAGCAGCTTTGGGCAGGGTGCTTTCTTT.

In its sample, this clone was seen once. The V and J genes are TRBV3-1 (or the pseudogene TRBV3-2) and TRBJ1-6; TRBD1 is a possible D gene (5 bases). Germline loops: CDR1 LGHDT, CDR2 YNNKEL (reference sequence). This CDR3 region has 15 residues. With 5 bases removed from V and 7 bases from J, the gap between germline ends came to 15 bases. DNA for the CDR3: TGTGCCAGCAGCACCCCCGGGGGTAAAAATTCACCCCTCCACTTT. Translation: CASSTPGGKNSPLHF.

This sequence joins TRBV6-6 and TRBJ2-7; no clear D. Trimming cost V 5 bases and J 5 bases, with 16 bases left between them. The CDR3 runs 14 residues. Germline V gene data show CDR1 as MNHNY and CDR2 as SVGAGI (reference sequence). CDR3 residues: CASSRKTEADEQYF. CDR3 DNA: TGTGCCAGCAGTAGAAAGACTGAGGCGGACGAGCAGTACTTC.

This clone showed up just a few times. The chain couples TRBV19 to TRBJ2-1; 8 positions match TRBD1. This CDR3 has 13 amino acids. Unmatched junction bases numbered 2, after V lost 7 bases and J lost 3 bases. Germline CDR1 is LNHDA and CDR2 is SQIVND (reference sequence). CDR3 coding DNA: TGTGCCAGTATCGGGACAGGCTACAATGAGCAGTTCTTC. As protein: CASIGTGYNEQFF.

The V call is TRBV3-1 (or the pseudogene TRBV3-2), the J call TRBJ2-3, with D possibly matching TRBD2 (7 bases). Trimming stripped 4 bases from V and 1 base from J, with 18 bases between. Germline lookup yields CDR1 LGHDT and CDR2 YNNKEL (reference sequence). CDR3 length: 17 residues. In DNA, the CDR3 is TGTGCCAGCAGCCGAAGGGGGGGGCTGAGGGGCACAGATACGCAGTATTTT. As protein: CASSRRGGLRGTDTQYF.

The chain has TRBV5-1 and TRBJ2-7; a weak D match, TRBD1 (6 bases). Between the trimmed V and J ends, which lost 5 bases and 3 bases, there was a span of 15 bases. This CDR3 has 14 residues. CDR1 SGHRS and CDR2 YFSETQ come from the germline V gene. This CDR3 reads CASSLGTPNYEQYF. CDR3 in DNA: TGCGCCAGCAGTCTCGGGACACCGAACTACGAGCAGTACTTC.

The chain uses TRBV5-4 and TRBJ2-5; D is perhaps TRBD1 (5 bases). The germline V and J ends were trimmed by 4 bases and 4 bases, with 11 bases remaining between them. Germline CDR1 is SGHNT and CDR2 is YYREEE (reference sequence). The length of the CDR3 is 13 residues. In nucleotides, the CDR3 is TGTGCCAGCAGCGGTCGGCAGGGAGAGACCCAGTACTTC. Translating gives CASSGRQGETQYF.

This clone rates as medium-sized. This chain uses TRBV4-1 with TRBJ2-7; 8 positions agree with TRBD2. CDR1 and CDR2 from the germline V gene are MGHRA and YSYEKL. J was trimmed by 3 bases and V by 0 bases; bases with no gene match: 4. CDR3 length equals 15 residues. Written as DNA, the CDR3 is TGCGCCAGCAGCCAAGATCCGGGGGGGAACTACGAGCAGTACTTC. Protein: CASSQDPGGNYEQYF.

This chain joins TRBV30 and TRBJ1-6; TRBD1 agrees at 7 bases. This CDR3 is 16 amino acids long. Per the germline V gene, CDR1 is GTSNPN and CDR2 is SVGIG (reference sequence). With 7 bases clipped from V and 7 bases from J, the junction kept 16 bases outside the gene matches. The CDR3 nucleotides read TGTGCCTTCCGGGACCGGGGACGAGGGGGCAATTCACCCCTCCACTTT. This gives the protein CAFRDRGRGGNSPLHF.

This chain joins TRBV7-2 and TRBJ2-5; 7 bases fit TRBD2. This CDR3 is built from 15 residues. The V segment lost 3 bases and the J segment 1 base; nucleotides outside the gene matches: 5. Germline values: CDR1 SGHTA, CDR2 FQGNSA. The CDR3 protein is CASSLGGGVQETQYF. DNA of the CDR3: TGTGCCAGCAGCTTGGGGGGGGGAGTCCAAGAGACCCAGTACTTC. The whole variable domain, filled in from reference TRBV7-2 and TRBJ2-5, reads GAGVSQSPSNKVTEKGKDVELRCDPISGHTALYWYRQSLGQGLEFLIYFQGNSAPDKSGLPSDRFSAERTGGSVSTLTIQRTQQEDSAVYLCASSLGGGVQETQYFGPGTRLLVL.

This clone occurred a few times. The chain has TRBV5-6 and TRBJ2-7, with D tentatively TRBD2 (5 bases). V lost 0 bases and J 6 bases, leaving 7 bases between the germline ends. CDR1 and CDR2 (germline): SGHDT, YYEEEE. The CDR3 has 12 amino acids. This chain's CDR3 is CASSLVRGEQYF. The CDR3 DNA is TGTGCCAGCAGCTTGGTCCGGGGCGAGCAGTACTTC.

The chain recombines TRBV30 with TRBJ2-7; a possible D gene is TRBD1 (5 bases). The germline gives CDR1 GTSNPN, CDR2 SVGIG (reference sequence). CDR3 size: 12 residues. V was clipped by 3 bases and J by 3 bases, with 9 bases between them. The DNA for the CDR3 is TGTGCCTGGAGCCCAGGGTTCTACGAGCAGTACTTC. Translating it yields CAWSPGFYEQYF.

The rearrangement links TRBV5-1 to TRBJ1-6, with D maybe TRBD1 (5 bases). The CDR3 spans 16 residues. V was cut by 1 base and J by 7 bases, with 15 bases left in between. The germline V gene encodes CDR1 SGHRS and CDR2 YFSETQ. CDR3: CASSLTLGLSNSPLHF. DNA of the CDR3: TGCGCCAGCAGCTTGACTTTGGGACTAAGCAATTCACCCCTCCACTTT. The full variable domain, completed using reference TRBV5-1 and TRBJ1-6, is KAGVTQTPRYLIKTRGQQVTLSCSPISGHRSVSWYQQTPGQGLQFLFEYFSETQRNKGNFPGRFSGRQFSNSRSEMNVSTLELGDSALYLCASSLTLGLSNSPLHFGNGTRLTVT.

CDR3 sequence (DNA): TGTGCCAGCAGTGAACCCACGGGGTTCCAGAAAGAGACCCAGTACTTC. It is translated as CASSEPTGFQKETQYF. The V gene is TRBV2, the J gene TRBJ2-5; D possibly corresponds to TRBD2 (5 bases). Germline-derived CDR1 and CDR2 are SNHLY and FYNNEI. Trimming pared 2 bases from V and 3 bases from J, leaving 16 bases between. The CDR3 has 16 amino acids.

The chain carries TRBV5-1 and TRBJ1-2; the match to TRBD1 covers 7 bases. V was clipped by 0 bases and J by 7 bases; unmatched bases: 9. Germline V lookup: CDR1 SGHRS, CDR2 YFSETQ. This CDR3 region has 15 residues. CDR3 amino acids: CASSLEGQMVGGYTF. The CDR3 bases are TGCGCCAGCAGCTTGGAGGGACAGATGGTCGGTGGCTACACCTTC.

This chain links TRBV28 with TRBJ1-3, with 7 bases identical to TRBD1. Germline trimming cut 7 bases from V and 8 bases from J; bases unmatched to any gene: 14. The CDR3 totals 15 residues. Germline lookup yields CDR1 MDHEN and CDR2 SYDVKM. The CDR3 reads CASTPTGRRGDTIYF. The CDR3 nucleotides are TGTGCCAGCACCCCAACCGGACGCAGGGGGGACACCATATATTTT. The full variable domain, in which reference TRBV28 and TRBJ1-3 provide the parts outside the CDR3, is DVKVTQSSRYLVKRTGEKVFLECVQDMDHENMFWYRQDPGLGLRLIYFSYDVKMKEKGDIPEGYSVSREKKERFSLILESASTNQTSMYLCASTPTGRRGDTIYFGEGSWLTVV.

CDR3 nucleotides: TGTGCCAGCAATCGTGAGGCCTACAATGAGCAGTTCTTC. Amino acid sequence: CASNREAYNEQFF. The chain combines TRBV7-9 with TRBJ2-1, with D unclear. The CDR3 totals 13 residues. Germline V lookup: CDR1 SEHNR, CDR2 FQNEAQ (reference sequence). V was trimmed by 7 bases and J by 2 bases, leaving 9 bases between them.

The gene calls are TRBV15 and TRBJ1-1; weak D call: TRBD1 (5 bases). The CDR3 is made up of 16 amino acids. The germline V and J ends were trimmed by 5 bases and 6 bases, with 22 bases remaining between them. From germline, CDR1 is LNHNV and CDR2 YYDKDF (reference sequence). The CDR3: CATSSGYRNPIAEAFF. CDR3 nucleotides: TGTGCCACCAGCTCAGGTTACAGGAACCCTATCGCTGAAGCTTTCTTT.

CDR3 loop: CASSPGETGYGYGYTF. CDR3 nucleotides: TGTGCCAGCAGCCCAGGAGAGACAGGGTATGGCTATGGCTACACCTTC. The rearrangement uses TRBV11-2 and TRBJ1-2; 7 positions agree with TRBD1. J gave up 4 bases and V 5 bases, and 13 bases lay outside the gene matches. This CDR3 region has 16 residues. Germline lookup yields CDR1 SGHAT and CDR2 FQNNGV.

The rearrangement links TRBV5-1 to TRBJ1-1; no reliable D call. There are 14 residues in the CDR3. Looked up from germline, CDR1 is SGHRS and CDR2 is YFSETQ. Trimming removed 7 bases at V and 0 bases at J, with 13 bases between. CDR3 DNA: TGCGCCAGCCACAGCAACACCATGAACACTGAAGCTTTCTTT. The encoded protein is CASHSNTMNTEAFF.

The genes are TRBV29-1 and TRBJ1-2; 12 nucleotides line up with TRBD1. The CDR3 is made up of 14 amino acids. The junction had 6 bases not matched to a gene; V was cut back by 2 bases and J by 8 bases. Germline V gene data show CDR1 as SQVTM and CDR2 as ANQGSEA. The CDR3 DNA reads TGCAGCGTTGAAAAGGGACAGGGGGCGGCGGGCTACACCTTC. Its protein is CSVEKGQGAAGYTF. The whole variable domain, filled in from reference TRBV29-1 and TRBJ1-2, reads SAVISQKPSRDICQRGTSLTIQCQVDSQVTMMFWYRQQPGQSLTLIATANQGSEATYESGFVIDKFPISRPNLTFSTLTVSNMSPEDSSIYLCSVEKGQGAAGYTFGSGTRLTVV.

This clone has a single count. The chain employs TRBV9 and TRBJ2-7; TRBD1 matches 8 bases. The CDR3 has 19 residues. V lost 0 bases, J lost 3 bases, and 17 bases stayed unmatched. Looked up from germline, CDR1 is SGDLS and CDR2 is YYNGEE. The CDR3 region has the DNA TGTGCCAGCAGCGTAGACCCCAGCCCTGGGACAGGAGGGGGCTACGAGCAGTACTTC. Translating gives CASSVDPSPGTGGGYEQYF.

Only a few counts were recorded for this clone. The chain recombines TRBV11-2 with TRBJ1-3; D call uncertain. The CDR3 totals 15 residues. Trimming removed 0 bases at V and 0 bases at J, with 6 bases between. The germline V gene encodes CDR1 SGHAT and CDR2 FQNNGV. This CDR3 is CASSLDPRSGNTIYF. CDR3 DNA sequence: TGTGCCAGCAGCTTAGACCCGCGCTCTGGAAACACCATATATTTT. The full variable domain, rest sourced from reference TRBV11-2 and TRBJ1-3, is EAGVAQSPRYKIIEKRQSVAFWCNPISGHATLYWYQQILGQGPKLLIQFQNNGVVDDSQLPKDRFSAERLKGVDSTLKIQPAKLEDSAVYLCASSLDPRSGNTIYFGEGSWLTVV.

The chain joins TRBV6-6 to TRBJ1-4; weak D call: TRBD1 (6 bases). Looked up from germline, CDR1 is MNHNY and CDR2 is SVGAGI (reference sequence). V was trimmed by 8 bases and J by 4 bases, leaving 11 bases between them. CDR3 length equals 13 residues. The DNA for the CDR3 is TGTGCCAGCTTCGGACAGAATAATGAAAAACTGTTTTTT. Its protein is CASFGQNNEKLFF.

The genes are TRBV18 and TRBJ1-1, with 7 bases lining up with TRBD1. The CDR3 is 15 residues long. CDR1 is KGHSH, CDR2 LQKENI, per germline. After removal of 3 bases from V and 4 bases from J, the junction contained 8 bases not matched to a gene. This chain's CDR3 is CASSPTGVEGTEAFF. As DNA, the CDR3 is TGTGCCAGCTCACCCACAGGGGTAGAGGGCACTGAAGCTTTCTTT. Full variable domain (outside the CDR3, taken from reference TRBV18 and TRBJ1-1): NAGVMQNPRHLVRRRGQEARLRCSPMKGHSHVYWYRQLPEEGLKFMVYLQKENIIDESGMPKERFSAEFPKEGPSILRIQQVVRGDSAAYFCASSPTGVEGTEAFFGQGTRLTVV.